The T cell receptor beta chain described here comes from a study of OX40 agonist ivuxolimab in advanced cancers. Study outcomes and limitations: There was clonal expansion of CD4+ and CD8+ blood T cells by week 6 at 0.1 to 3.0 mg/kg.

Points on this clone: What it binds is unknown.

Assay: immunoSEQ multiplex PCR; the TCRdb copy retains only in-frame clones and omits some. The sample lists approximately 100,000 clones; 70% to 90% were seen once. The V end was cut by 1 base, the J end by 5 bases, with 12 bases between. CDR3 size: 15 residues. Per germline, CDR1 SGHVS and CDR2 FNYEAQ. Source: CD4+ or CD8+ T cells sorted from blood, taken in a trial of the OX40 agonist ivuxolimab. The J gene is TRBJ1-5, the V gene TRBV7-6; D is uncertain. The receptor comes from an adult with an advanced solid tumor such as melanoma, head and neck, liver or kidney cancer. The chain's CDR3 is CASSLGIGKDQPQHF. DNA of the CDR3: TGTGCCAGCAGCTTAGGGATCGGGAAGGATCAGCCCCAGCATTTT.